This is a list of T cell receptor beta chains from one sample in a study of blood T cell repertoires in COVID-19. Only in-frame clones appear in the TCRdb table, and some are missing; sequencing was by immunoSEQ multiplex PCR. This table has about 350,000 clones, about 88% appearing once. The sequencing sample was made of peripheral blood. These receptors were taken from a woman aged 55-70 years with COVID-19, enrolled during active disease. Each CDR3 is given with its conserved first and last residue. Each record gives: D gene, J gene, V gene, clone size, CDR3 protein, CDR3 DNA. The D gene is left open where the match is weak. A clone size is listed for some rows: how often the clone was seen (once, few, many), or a class if it is expanded.

D gene: TRBD1; J gene: TRBJ1-1; V gene: TRBV3-1/TRBV3-2; clone size: .; CDR3 protein: CASSQIHRGRTEAFF; CDR3 DNA: TGTGCCAGCAGCCAGATCCACAGGGGGCGGACTGAAGCTTTCTTT
D gene: .; J gene: TRBJ1-5; V gene: TRBV7-3; clone size: .; CDR3 protein: CASSFPYNQPQHF; CDR3 DNA: TGTGCCAGCAGCTTCCCCTACAATCAGCCCCAGCATTTT
D gene: TRBD2; J gene: TRBJ2-1; V gene: TRBV5-4; clone size: .; CDR3 protein: CASSLRLAGDYNEQFF; CDR3 DNA: TGTGCCAGCAGCTTGCGGCTAGCGGGGGACTACAATGAGCAGTTCTTC
D gene: TRBD1; J gene: TRBJ2-1; V gene: TRBV11-3; clone size: .; CDR3 protein: CASSTPRQGQGLYNEQFF; CDR3 DNA: TGTGCCAGCAGTACTCCCCGACAGGGACAGGGTTTGTACAATGAGCAGTTCTTC
D gene: TRBD1; J gene: TRBJ1-4; V gene: TRBV19; clone size: .; CDR3 protein: CASSMRASGTGREKLFF; CDR3 DNA: TGTGCCAGTAGTATGCGCGCTTCCGGGACAGGGAGGGAAAAACTGTTTTTT
D gene: TRBD1; J gene: TRBJ1-1; V gene: TRBV9; clone size: .; CDR3 protein: CASGYTGDTEAFF; CDR3 DNA: TGTGCCAGCGGATATACAGGGGACACTGAAGCTTTCTTT
D gene: .; J gene: TRBJ2-5; V gene: TRBV7-4; clone size: .; CDR3 protein: CASSPPEGGFEIPETQYF; CDR3 DNA: TGTGCCAGCAGCCCCCCCGAGGGAGGATTCGAAATCCCAGAGACCCAGTACTTC
D gene: .; J gene: TRBJ2-2; V gene: TRBV10-1; clone size: .; CDR3 protein: CASSEGGTNTGELFF; CDR3 DNA: TGCGCCAGCAGTGAAGGAGGGACGAACACCGGGGAGCTGTTTTTT
D gene: .; J gene: TRBJ1-1; V gene: TRBV6-5; clone size: once; CDR3 protein: CASILITEAFF; CDR3 DNA: TGTGCCAGCATACTGATAACTGAAGCTTTCTTT
D gene: .; J gene: TRBJ2-7; V gene: TRBV4-2; clone size: .; CDR3 protein: CASSQVDSAYEQYF; CDR3 DNA: TGTGCCAGCAGCCAAGTCGACAGTGCCTACGAGCAGTACTTC
D gene: TRBD1; J gene: TRBJ1-1; V gene: TRBV2; clone size: .; CDR3 protein: CASRGQGDTEAFF; CDR3 DNA: TGTGCCAGCAGGGGACAGGGGGACACTGAAGCTTTCTTT
D gene: .; J gene: TRBJ1-2; V gene: TRBV7-8; clone size: .; CDR3 protein: CASSLAVVGGGYTF; CDR3 DNA: TGTGCCAGCAGCTTAGCGGTTGTAGGCGGGGGCTACACCTTC
D gene: .; J gene: TRBJ2-3; V gene: TRBV3-1/TRBV3-2; clone size: .; CDR3 protein: CASSQDREDTQYF; CDR3 DNA: TGTGCCAGCAGCCAAGACAGGGAAGATACGCAGTATTTT
D gene: TRBD1; J gene: TRBJ1-1; V gene: TRBV5-6; clone size: .; CDR3 protein: CASSWTGATEAFF; CDR3 DNA: TGTGCCAGCAGCTGGACAGGAGCTACTGAAGCTTTCTTT
D gene: .; J gene: TRBJ1-2; V gene: TRBV3-1/TRBV3-2; clone size: .; CDR3 protein: CASTYGGRGYGYTF; CDR3 DNA: TGTGCCAGCACCTACGGGGGGCGCGGCTATGGCTACACCTTC
D gene: .; J gene: TRBJ1-1; V gene: TRBV6-6; clone size: .; CDR3 protein: CASTPNEINTEAFF; CDR3 DNA: TGTGCCAGCACCCCAAATGAGATAAACACTGAAGCTTTCTTT
D gene: .; J gene: TRBJ2-1; V gene: TRBV14; clone size: .; CDR3 protein: CASSQAFRYNEQFF; CDR3 DNA: TGTGCCAGCAGCCAAGCGTTCCGCTACAATGAGCAGTTCTTC
D gene: TRBD2; J gene: TRBJ2-5; V gene: TRBV7-2; clone size: .; CDR3 protein: CASSFLAGGSGETQYF; CDR3 DNA: TGTGCCAGCAGCTTCCTAGCGGGGGGCTCAGGGGAGACCCAGTACTTC
D gene: .; J gene: TRBJ1-3; V gene: TRBV25-1; clone size: .; CDR3 protein: CASSVGGAGNTIYF; CDR3 DNA: TGTGCCAGCAGTGTGGGGGGGGCTGGAAACACCATATATTTT
D gene: TRBD2; J gene: TRBJ2-1; V gene: TRBV5-4; clone size: .; CDR3 protein: CASSLGGGAYNEQFF; CDR3 DNA: TGTGCCAGCAGCTTGGGGGGGGGAGCCTACAATGAGCAGTTCTTC
D gene: .; J gene: TRBJ1-1; V gene: TRBV6-2/TRBV6-3; clone size: .; CDR3 protein: CASSYSPFMTGVTEAFF; CDR3 DNA: TGTGCCAGCAGTTATTCCCCCTTTATGACAGGCGTCACTGAAGCTTTCTTT
D gene: TRBD1; J gene: TRBJ1-2; V gene: TRBV9; clone size: .; CDR3 protein: CASSALGGQGQGYTF; CDR3 DNA: TGTGCCAGCAGCGCGCTAGGAGGACAGGGACAAGGCTACACCTTC
D gene: .; J gene: TRBJ2-7; V gene: TRBV4-1; clone size: few; CDR3 protein: CASSREQDPPYEQYF; CDR3 DNA: TGCGCCAGCAGCCGCGAACAGGATCCACCCTACGAGCAGTACTTC
D gene: .; J gene: TRBJ1-1; V gene: TRBV18; clone size: .; CDR3 protein: CASSPNAGFRYTEAFF; CDR3 DNA: TGTGCCAGCTCACCTAACGCGGGGTTTAGGTACACTGAAGCTTTCTTT
D gene: TRBD1; J gene: TRBJ1-5; V gene: TRBV5-6; clone size: few; CDR3 protein: CASSLATGGMPQHF; CDR3 DNA: TGTGCCAGCAGCTTGGCTACAGGGGGCATGCCCCAGCATTTT
D gene: .; J gene: TRBJ1-4; V gene: TRBV18; clone size: .; CDR3 protein: CASSPLPTNEKLFF; CDR3 DNA: TGTGCCAGCTCACCTCTTCCAACTAATGAAAAACTGTTTTTT
D gene: .; J gene: TRBJ1-2; V gene: TRBV19; clone size: once; CDR3 protein: CASRRDTNYGYTF; CDR3 DNA: TGTGCCAGTAGGCGCGACACCAACTATGGCTACACCTTC
D gene: TRBD1; J gene: TRBJ1-1; V gene: TRBV30; clone size: .; CDR3 protein: CAWSPRTGQAFF; CDR3 DNA: TGTGCCTGGAGTCCCCGGACAGGCCAAGCTTTCTTT
D gene: .; J gene: TRBJ2-1; V gene: TRBV11-2; clone size: .; CDR3 protein: CASSSLRGTNNEQFF; CDR3 DNA: TGTGCCAGCAGCTCCTTACGGGGGACCAACAATGAGCAGTTCTTC
D gene: TRBD1; J gene: TRBJ2-7; V gene: TRBV7-8; clone size: .; CDR3 protein: CASSYPGAGGYEQYF; CDR3 DNA: TGTGCCAGCAGCTACCCCGGGGCAGGGGGCTACGAGCAGTACTTC
D gene: .; J gene: TRBJ1-5; V gene: TRBV30; clone size: few; CDR3 protein: CAWSLLSSNQPQHF; CDR3 DNA: TGTGCCTGGAGTCTCTTGAGTAGCAATCAGCCCCAGCATTTT
D gene: .; J gene: TRBJ2-3; V gene: TRBV2; clone size: .; CDR3 protein: CASSTTPSTDTQYF; CDR3 DNA: TGTGCCAGCAGCACTACGCCTAGCACAGATACGCAGTATTTT
D gene: TRBD2; J gene: TRBJ2-3; V gene: TRBV6-2/TRBV6-3; clone size: few; CDR3 protein: CASSSPLAGYTDTQYF; CDR3 DNA: TGTGCCAGCAGTTCCCCTCTAGCGGGGTACACAGATACGCAGTATTTT
D gene: .; J gene: TRBJ2-7; V gene: TRBV27; clone size: .; CDR3 protein: CASSLSGGALSYEQYF; CDR3 DNA: TGTGCCAGCAGTTTATCTGGGGGGGCCCTCTCCTACGAGCAGTACTTC
D gene: TRBD1; J gene: TRBJ1-2; V gene: TRBV4-1; clone size: .; CDR3 protein: CASSAGQVTNYGYTF; CDR3 DNA: TGCGCCAGCAGCGCGGGACAGGTTACCAACTATGGCTACACCTTC
D gene: .; J gene: TRBJ1-4; V gene: TRBV7-2; clone size: .; CDR3 protein: CASSNGQLATNEKLFF; CDR3 DNA: TGTGCCAGCAGCAATGGACAGCTTGCAACTAATGAAAAACTGTTTTTT
D gene: .; J gene: TRBJ2-7; V gene: TRBV7-9; clone size: .; CDR3 protein: CASSLLTATYEQYF; CDR3 DNA: TGTGCCAGCAGCTTATTAACCGCTACCTACGAGCAGTACTTC
D gene: .; J gene: TRBJ2-7; V gene: TRBV5-8; clone size: .; CDR3 protein: CASSSLQGSREQYF; CDR3 DNA: TGTGCCAGCAGCTCATTACAGGGATCAAGAGAGCAGTACTTC
D gene: .; J gene: TRBJ1-2; V gene: TRBV11-2; clone size: .; CDR3 protein: CASSLVIMDSGGYTF; CDR3 DNA: TGTGCCAGCAGCTTAGTGATTATGGACAGTGGAGGCTACACCTTC
D gene: TRBD1; J gene: TRBJ2-2; V gene: TRBV5-4; clone size: .; CDR3 protein: CASSTGTGAGNTGELFF; CDR3 DNA: TGTGCCAGCAGCACCGGGACAGGGGCTGGGAACACCGGGGAGCTGTTTTTT
D gene: TRBD2; J gene: TRBJ2-7; V gene: TRBV5-4; clone size: once; CDR3 protein: CASSLGSSGLTYEQYF; CDR3 DNA: TGTGCCAGCAGCTTGGGATCTAGCGGCCTAACCTACGAGCAGTACTTC
D gene: .; J gene: TRBJ1-2; V gene: TRBV18; clone size: .; CDR3 protein: CASSPLATGSEIGYTF; CDR3 DNA: TGTGCCAGCTCACCCCTTGCGACGGGATCCGAAATAGGCTACACCTTC
D gene: .; J gene: TRBJ1-6; V gene: TRBV7-9; clone size: .; CDR3 protein: CASTDWTVYNSPLHF; CDR3 DNA: TGTGCCAGCACCGACTGGACAGTTTATAATTCACCCCTCCACTTT
D gene: TRBD1; J gene: TRBJ2-7; V gene: TRBV5-6; clone size: .; CDR3 protein: CASSSQGTGDYEQYF; CDR3 DNA: TGTGCCAGCAGCTCTCAAGGGACAGGGGACTACGAGCAGTACTTC
D gene: .; J gene: TRBJ2-3; V gene: TRBV5-4; clone size: .; CDR3 protein: CASSAGLGTDTQYF; CDR3 DNA: TGTGCCAGCAGCGCGGGGCTTGGCACAGATACGCAGTATTTT
D gene: .; J gene: TRBJ2-5; V gene: TRBV7-8; clone size: few; CDR3 protein: CASSLEVPGNRETQYF; CDR3 DNA: TGTGCCAGCAGCTTAGAGGTGCCGGGTAACCGCGAGACCCAGTACTTC
D gene: .; J gene: TRBJ2-2; V gene: TRBV30; clone size: .; CDR3 protein: CAWKPESDLTGELFF; CDR3 DNA: TGTGCCTGGAAGCCAGAAAGCGACCTTACCGGGGAGCTGTTTTTT
D gene: .; J gene: TRBJ1-2; V gene: TRBV12-3/TRBV12-4; clone size: .; CDR3 protein: CASSLVRGNGYTF; CDR3 DNA: TGTGCCAGCAGTTTAGTCAGGGGTAATGGCTACACCTTC
D gene: .; J gene: TRBJ2-5; V gene: TRBV4-1; clone size: .; CDR3 protein: CASSQAFSGTGSETQYF; CDR3 DNA: TGCGCCAGCAGCCAAGCCTTCAGCGGGACAGGCAGCGAGACCCAGTACTTC